The rows below give T cell receptor beta chains drawn from one sample of a study of blood T cell repertoires in COVID-19. Clones were read by immunoSEQ multiplex PCR, and TCRdb kept only the in-frame ones, dropping some. This sample has around 150,000 clones, with approximately 80% found just once. The sequenced sample consisted of PBMCs or T cells enriched from blood (not recorded which). These receptors came from a man aged 35 to 55 who had recovered from COVID-19. The CDR3 runs from the conserved cysteine through the conserved F or W. The order of the fields is D gene, J gene, clone size, V gene, CDR3 DNA, CDR3 protein. A D gene is named only where the DNA matches it firmly. Not every row has a clone size; where given, it reads once, few, many or a size class.

D: TRBD1
J: TRBJ2-3
size: -
V: TRBV12-5
DNA: TGTGCTAGTGGTCGGACAGGGGGAACAGATACGCAGTATTTT
CDR3: CASGRTGGTDTQYF

D: TRBD1
J: TRBJ1-1
size: -
V: TRBV30
DNA: TGTGCCTGGAACCCGGGACAGGGGGCCGACACTGAAGCTTTCTTT
CDR3: CAWNPGQGADTEAFF

D: -
J: TRBJ1-3
size: -
V: TRBV2
DNA: TGTGCCAGCAGGGCAGGGAAGGGAACCATATATTTT
CDR3: CASRAGKGTIYF

D: -
J: TRBJ1-6
size: -
V: TRBV7-9
DNA: TGTGCCAGCAGCGCTGCCAGTCAATCACCCCTCCACTTT
CDR3: CASSAASQSPLHF

D: TRBD2
J: TRBJ2-1
size: -
V: TRBV9
DNA: TGTGCCAGCAGCGGAATAGCGGGGGGCACCTACAATGAGCAGTTCTTC
CDR3: CASSGIAGGTYNEQFF

D: TRBD2
J: TRBJ2-4
size: -
V: TRBV19
DNA: TGTGCCAGTAGTTCTCAGGGAGGGAACATTCAGTACTTC
CDR3: CASSSQGGNIQYF

D: TRBD1
J: TRBJ1-1
size: -
V: TRBV19
DNA: TGTGCCAGTAGTTCGACAGGGAGAAACACTGAAGCTTTCTTT
CDR3: CASSSTGRNTEAFF

D: TRBD1
J: TRBJ1-6
size: few
V: TRBV7-3
DNA: TGTGCCAGCAGGACGCTAGGGACAGGGAACTATAATTCACCCCTCCACTTT
CDR3: CASRTLGTGNYNSPLHF

D: TRBD1
J: TRBJ1-4
size: -
V: TRBV27
DNA: TGTGCCAGCAGTTCCAACAGGGGGCACGAAAAACTGTTTTTT
CDR3: CASSSNRGHEKLFF

D: -
J: TRBJ1-1
size: -
V: TRBV9
DNA: TGTGCCAGCAGCGCAACCCCCCAGTTCACTGAAGCTTTCTTT
CDR3: CASSATPQFTEAFF

D: TRBD2
J: TRBJ2-1
size: -
V: TRBV7-3
DNA: TGTGCCAGCAGCTGGACTAGCGGGGGCCCCAATGAGCAGTTCTTC
CDR3: CASSWTSGGPNEQFF

D: -
J: TRBJ2-2
size: -
V: TRBV30
DNA: TGTGCCTGGAGTGCAACTGGCGGGGAGACCGGGGAGCTGTTTTTT
CDR3: CAWSATGGETGELFF

D: TRBD1
J: TRBJ1-2
size: once
V: TRBV30
DNA: TGTGCCTGGAGTGAGGGGGCGGGCTATGGCTACACCTTC
CDR3: CAWSEGAGYGYTF

D: TRBD2
J: TRBJ2-7
size: few
V: TRBV30
DNA: TGTGCCTGGAGTGCGGGGGGAAGCTACGAGCAGTACTTC
CDR3: CAWSAGGSYEQYF

D: -
J: TRBJ1-6
size: few
V: TRBV18
DNA: TGTGCCAGCTCTCCTTCTTACGTCGGAGGGTCTAATTCACCCCTCCACTTT
CDR3: CASSPSYVGGSNSPLHF

D: -
J: TRBJ1-1
size: -
V: TRBV5-1
DNA: TGCGCCAGCGGTGTCGGAGCGGGCATGAACACTGAAGCTTTCTTT
CDR3: CASGVGAGMNTEAFF

D: -
J: TRBJ2-7
size: -
V: TRBV7-6
DNA: TGTGCCAGCAGCCCAAAGCCGTACGAGCAGTACTTC
CDR3: CASSPKPYEQYF

D: TRBD2
J: TRBJ2-3
size: -
V: TRBV5-1
DNA: TGCGCCAGCAGCTTGCAGGGTAGCGGGGGGGCAGGAGATACGCAGTATTTT
CDR3: CASSLQGSGGAGDTQYF

D: TRBD1
J: TRBJ1-1
size: -
V: TRBV6-1
DNA: TGTGCCAGCAGTGAAGGGGACAGGGGGCCAGCTTTCTTT
CDR3: CASSEGDRGPAFF

D: TRBD2
J: TRBJ2-7
size: -
V: TRBV3-1/TRBV3-2
DNA: TGTGCCAGCAGGGGTGCGAGCCGGGGGGGCCTGCTCAACTACGAGCAGTACTTC
CDR3: CASRGASRGGLLNYEQYF

D: -
J: TRBJ1-5
size: -
V: TRBV12-3/TRBV12-4
DNA: TGTGCCAGCAGTTTGAGTGTCGATCAGCCCCAGCATTTT
CDR3: CASSLSVDQPQHF

D: -
J: TRBJ1-2
size: -
V: TRBV20-1
DNA: TGCAGTGCCGGCGCGGAAAGCTACACCTTC
CDR3: CSAGAESYTF

D: TRBD2
J: TRBJ2-6
size: -
V: TRBV2
DNA: TGTGCCAGCCGGGGGGACGGGGCCAACGTCCTGACTTTC
CDR3: CASRGDGANVLTF

D: TRBD1
J: TRBJ1-5
size: -
V: TRBV19
DNA: TGTGCCAGTAGTATCCTCCCGGGCAGGGGGAATATCAATCAGCCCCAGCATTTT
CDR3: CASSILPGRGNINQPQHF

D: TRBD1
J: TRBJ2-2
size: -
V: TRBV5-1
DNA: TGCGCCAGCAGCTTGTTGGGACAGATCACCGGGGAGCTGTTTTTT
CDR3: CASSLLGQITGELFF

D: -
J: TRBJ1-4
size: -
V: TRBV24-1
DNA: TGTGCCACCAGTGAAAAGGTTACAGGGAAGGCAGAAAAACTGTTTTTT
CDR3: CATSEKVTGKAEKLFF

D: -
J: TRBJ2-6
size: medium-sized
V: TRBV9
DNA: TGTGCCAGCAGCGTGACAGACTCTGGGGCCAACGTCCTGACTTTC
CDR3: CASSVTDSGANVLTF

D: -
J: TRBJ1-2
size: once
V: TRBV25-1
DNA: TGTGCCAGCAACCCCGGGGGGGGTTATGGCTACACCTTC
CDR3: CASNPGGGYGYTF

D: TRBD1
J: TRBJ1-6
size: -
V: TRBV6-5
DNA: TGTGCCAGCAGTTACTCCGGCAGGGGGCAGGGTTATCCCCTCCACTTT
CDR3: CASSYSGRGQGYPLHF

D: -
J: TRBJ2-7
size: -
V: TRBV7-8
DNA: TGTGCCAGCAGCTTGGAAAGCGGAACCTCCTACGAGCAGTACTTC
CDR3: CASSLESGTSYEQYF

D: -
J: TRBJ2-5
size: -
V: TRBV5-1
DNA: TGCGCCAGCAGCCTTAGCGGAGCTCCCCGACAAGAGACCCAGTACTTC
CDR3: CASSLSGAPRQETQYF

D: -
J: TRBJ1-5
size: -
V: TRBV19
DNA: TGTGCCAGTAGTATATCGCGGGATTGGTATTACAATCAGCCCCAGCATTTT
CDR3: CASSISRDWYYNQPQHF

D: -
J: TRBJ1-2
size: -
V: TRBV30
DNA: TGTGCCTGGAGTGTAACGACTGTAAACTATGGCTACACCTTC
CDR3: CAWSVTTVNYGYTF

D: -
J: TRBJ1-4
size: -
V: TRBV5-4
DNA: TGTGCCAGCAGCTTGGACCTTAGCGACAGGAATGAAAAACTGTTTTTT
CDR3: CASSLDLSDRNEKLFF

D: TRBD1
J: TRBJ1-1
size: -
V: TRBV18
DNA: TGTGCCAGCTCAGCGACAGGGGTTGAAGCTTTCTTT
CDR3: CASSATGVEAFF

D: TRBD2
J: TRBJ2-1
size: -
V: TRBV5-4
DNA: TGTGCCAGCAGCTTGGGAGCGGGGGGCCGGAATGAGCAGTTCTTC
CDR3: CASSLGAGGRNEQFF

D: TRBD1
J: TRBJ1-1
size: -
V: TRBV18
DNA: TGTGCCAGCTCACCACAGGAGGGGGCCCCGTCCGGTGAAGCTTTCTTT
CDR3: CASSPQEGAPSGEAFF

D: -
J: TRBJ2-3
size: -
V: TRBV27
DNA: TGTGCCAGCAGTTCAGAGACTAGAGGGGGCACAGATACGCAGTATTTT
CDR3: CASSSETRGGTDTQYF

D: TRBD1
J: TRBJ1-2
size: few
V: TRBV7-9
DNA: TGTGCCAGCAGCCTGGGGACAGGCGGCTACACCTTC
CDR3: CASSLGTGGYTF

D: TRBD2
J: TRBJ2-7
size: -
V: TRBV6-6
DNA: TGTGCCAGCAGTTCGGGGGGTTCCTACGAGCAGTACTTC
CDR3: CASSSGGSYEQYF

D: TRBD1
J: TRBJ1-6
size: -
V: TRBV5-1
DNA: TGCGCCAGCAGCTTGGCAGTTAACAGGGACAGGGCGAATTCACCCCTCCACTTT
CDR3: CASSLAVNRDRANSPLHF

D: TRBD1
J: TRBJ2-5
size: -
V: TRBV9
DNA: TGTGCCAGCAGCCGACAGGGAAGGGAGACCCAGTACTTC
CDR3: CASSRQGRETQYF

D: -
J: TRBJ2-7
size: -
V: TRBV7-9
DNA: TGTGCCAGCAGCACCTACTACGAGCAGTACTTC
CDR3: CASSTYYEQYF

D: -
J: TRBJ1-1
size: once
V: TRBV7-9
DNA: TGTGCCAGCAGCTTTCTGGGTATGGGGGCAAACACTGAAGCTTTCTTT
CDR3: CASSFLGMGANTEAFF

D: -
J: TRBJ2-5
size: -
V: TRBV7-9
DNA: TGTGCCAGCAGCCCTACGGTCGACTCTCTGGAGACCCAGTACTTC
CDR3: CASSPTVDSLETQYF

D: TRBD1
J: TRBJ1-4
size: -
V: TRBV11-2
DNA: TGTGCCAGCAGCCCCAGGGGGGCAGGAGAAAAACTGTTTTTT
CDR3: CASSPRGAGEKLFF

D: -
J: TRBJ1-1
size: -
V: TRBV2
DNA: TGTGCCAGCAGTGAAGCGCTTACAGGTGAAGCTTTCTTT
CDR3: CASSEALTGEAFF

D: TRBD2
J: TRBJ2-5
size: -
V: TRBV5-4
DNA: TGTGCCAGCAGGCCTCCGGGACTAGGCTTGGAGACCCAGTACTTC
CDR3: CASRPPGLGLETQYF

D: TRBD2
J: TRBJ2-1
size: -
V: TRBV29-1
DNA: TGCAGCGTACCCCCCACTAGCGGGTCCTACAATGAGCAGTTCTTC
CDR3: CSVPPTSGSYNEQFF

D: -
J: TRBJ2-7
size: -
V: TRBV19
DNA: TGTGCCAGTCGACGTCAGACTGAGACCTACGAGCAGTACTTC
CDR3: CASRRQTETYEQYF

D: -
J: TRBJ1-5
size: -
V: TRBV6-1
DNA: TGTGCCAGCAGTGAATCTAACTGGGGGGGGAGAGGTCAGCCCCAGCATTTT
CDR3: CASSESNWGGRGQPQHF

D: -
J: TRBJ1-2
size: -
V: TRBV24-1
DNA: TGTGCCACCAGTGCAGCTAACTATGGCTACACCTTC
CDR3: CATSAANYGYTF

D: -
J: TRBJ1-5
size: -
V: TRBV7-6
DNA: TGTGCCAGCAGCCCGGATTACAGGGACAATCAGCCCCAGCATTTT
CDR3: CASSPDYRDNQPQHF

D: -
J: TRBJ2-5
size: -
V: TRBV5-1
DNA: TGCGCCAGCATGGTGTTGGGTAGCGAGACCCAGTACTTC
CDR3: CASMVLGSETQYF

D: -
J: TRBJ1-1
size: -
V: TRBV6-5
DNA: TGTGCCAGCAGTTACGGGCAGCTCAACACTGAAGCTTTCTTT
CDR3: CASSYGQLNTEAFF

D: TRBD1
J: TRBJ1-1
size: once
V: TRBV27
DNA: TGTGCCAGCAGTGACAGGGCTTGGGGGAACACTGAAGCTTTCTTT
CDR3: CASSDRAWGNTEAFF

D: -
J: TRBJ2-7
size: -
V: TRBV28
DNA: TGTGCCAGCAGCCCCCCCACAGGGGGGGTCTCCTACGAGCAGTACTTC
CDR3: CASSPPTGGVSYEQYF

D: -
J: TRBJ2-1
size: -
V: TRBV30
DNA: TGTGCCGGGAGGGGACAGGAACACAATGAGCAGTTCTTC
CDR3: CAGRGQEHNEQFF

D: TRBD2
J: TRBJ2-2
size: -
V: TRBV7-3
DNA: TGTGCCAGCAGCCCCCTGGGGGTAGCGGGGGGGACGCCCGGGGAGCTGTTTTTT
CDR3: CASSPLGVAGGTPGELFF

D: -
J: TRBJ1-2
size: -
V: TRBV10-3
DNA: TGTGCCATCAGTGAGTCGGCGGAACACTATGGCTACACCTTC
CDR3: CAISESAEHYGYTF